The 30 T cell receptor beta chains in this list originate from one sample, sequenced in a study of blood T cell repertoires in COVID-19. The protocol was immunoSEQ multiplex PCR, while the TCRdb copy is restricted to in-frame clones and leaves out a portion. The sample consists of hundreds of thousands of clones, 83% of them appearing once. Material for sequencing was peripheral blood. The receptors come from a woman in her 50s with acute or convalescent COVID-19.

The V and J genes are TRBV2 and TRBJ2-7; 8 bases line up with TRBD1. The germline V gene has CDR1 SNHLY and CDR2 FYNNEI. The V gene end was trimmed by 6 bases and the J gene end by 0 bases; junction bases not matched to a gene: 4. CDR3 length equals 14 residues. The DNA for the CDR3 is TGTGCCAGCAGATGGGACAGGAGCTCCTACGAGCAGTACTTC. Residues: CASRWDRSSYEQYF.

J is TRBJ2-7 and V is TRBV7-2; 13 bases map to TRBD2. V lost 5 bases and J lost 3; bases outside the gene matches: 7. The CDR3 extends over 16 amino acids. Germline CDR1 is SGHTA and CDR2 is FQGNSA. The CDR3 region has the DNA TGTGCCAGCAGCATGACCGGGACTAGCGGGGACTACGAGCAGTACTTC. It specifies CASSMTGTSGDYEQYF.

The rearrangement joins TRBV6-5 to TRBJ2-6; 10 nucleotides match TRBD1. The V gene end was trimmed by 8 bases and the J gene end by 1 base; junction bases not matched to a gene: 2. This CDR3 is built from 15 residues. Germline lookup yields CDR1 MNHEY and CDR2 SVGAGI. CDR3 sequence reads: CASRQGASGANVLTF. Here the CDR3 DNA reads TGTGCCAGCCGACAGGGGGCATCTGGGGCCAACGTCCTGACTTTC.

This clone was recorded at least ten times. The gene calls are TRBV28 and TRBJ1-3; 9 bases are a match to TRBD1. The CDR3 runs to 13 residues. CDR1 and CDR2 from the germline V gene are MDHEN and SYDVKM. The J segment lost 6 bases and the V segment lost 8 bases, leaving 5 bases of the junction unmatched. CDR3 amino acids: CASWDRDVNTIYF. CDR3 sequence (DNA): TGTGCCAGCTGGGACAGGGACGTAAACACCATATATTTT.

The V call is TRBV28, the J call TRBJ1-1; a weak D match, TRBD1 (5 bases). Trimming pared 2 bases from V and 0 bases from J, leaving 19 bases between. The CDR3 loop spans 18 amino acids. CDR1 MDHEN and CDR2 SYDVKM come from the germline V gene. The CDR3 sequence: CASSLRGRRGALNTEAFF. The CDR3 DNA is TGTGCCAGCAGTTTAAGGGGAAGGAGGGGAGCCTTGAACACTGAAGCTTTCTTT. Combining the CDR3 with reference TRBV28 and TRBJ1-1 gives the whole variable domain DVKVTQSSRYLVKRTGEKVFLECVQDMDHENMFWYRQDPGLGLRLIYFSYDVKMKEKGDIPEGYSVSREKKERFSLILESASTNQTSMYLCASSLRGRRGALNTEAFFGQGTRLTVV.

J is TRBJ2-1 and V is TRBV5-1; 13 bases are a match to TRBD2. The V gene end was trimmed by 3 bases and the J gene end by 13 bases; junction bases not matched to a gene: 10. The CDR3 covers 15 residues. The germline gives CDR1 SGHRS, CDR2 YFSETQ. The CDR3 spells CASSYGTSGTNLQFF. CDR3 bases: TGCGCCAGCAGCTACGGGACTAGCGGGACCAACCTACAGTTCTTC. Together with reference TRBV5-1 and TRBJ2-1, the CDR3 gives the full variable domain: KAGVTQTPRYLIKTRGQQVTLSCSPISGHRSVSWYQQTPGQGLQFLFEYFSETQRNKGNFPGRFSGRQFSNSRSEMNVSTLELGDSALYLCASSYGTSGTNLQFFGPGTRLTVL.

This clone has only a few counts. This chain links TRBV6-6 with TRBJ2-7; 12 bases fit TRBD2. Germline values: CDR1 MNHNY, CDR2 SVGAGI (reference sequence). V shed 5 bases, J shed 0 bases, and the junction held 2 bases outside the gene matches. The CDR3 is 15 amino acids. CDR3 sequence: CASSQTSGSSYEQYF. CDR3 DNA sequence: TGTGCCAGCAGTCAGACTAGCGGGAGCTCCTACGAGCAGTACTTC.

This chain joins TRBV2 and TRBJ1-6; no clear D. The CDR3 runs to 12 residues. Germline V lookup: CDR1 SNHLY, CDR2 FYNNEI. Trimming stripped 7 bases from V and 9 bases from J, with 10 bases between. CDR3 residues: CASNKVSSPLHF. CDR3 coding DNA: TGTGCCAGCAATAAAGTGAGTTCACCCCTCCACTTT.

With respect to this clone: Other DNA sequences in this specimen translate into the identical CDR3. This chain joins TRBV19 and TRBJ2-3; D might be TRBD1 (6 bases). The CDR3 loop spans 13 amino acids. Trimming stripped 4 bases from V and 1 base from J, with 6 bases between. CDR1 is LNHDA and CDR2 is SQIVND in the germline V gene (reference sequence). CDR3 protein: CASSRQGTDTQYF. DNA of the CDR3: TGTGCCAGTAGTAGACAGGGCACAGATACGCAGTATTTT.

This clone appeared a few times. This CDR3 is CASMASTEQFF. The CDR3 DNA is TGTGCCAGCATGGCCTCGACAGAGCAGTTCTTC. The chain is built from TRBV6-5 and TRBJ2-1, with D unresolved. The V gene lost 7 bases and the J gene lost 10 bases, with 11 bases spanning the gap. Germline CDR1 is MNHEY and CDR2 is SVGAGI. The CDR3 is 11 amino acids.

The chain carries TRBV11-1 and TRBJ2-1, with 7 bases lining up with TRBD1. The CDR3 runs to 13 residues. V shed 3 bases, J shed 6 bases, and the junction held 2 bases outside the gene matches. Germline V gives CDR1 SGHAT, CDR2 FQDESV (reference sequence). This CDR3 reads CASSLDRPNEQFF. The CDR3 DNA sequence: TGTGCCAGCAGCTTGGACAGGCCCAATGAGCAGTTCTTC.

The chain links TRBV3-1 (or the pseudogene TRBV3-2) to TRBJ2-5; TRBD2 matches at 9 bases. CDR1 is LGHDT and CDR2 is YNNKEL in the germline V gene (reference sequence). This CDR3 region has 16 residues. Trimming took 2 bases from V and 5 from J; bases not matched to a gene: 9. CDR3 sequence reads: CASSQHSGRVAETQYF. CDR3 DNA sequence: TGTGCCAGCAGCCAACATAGCGGGAGAGTCGCGGAGACCCAGTACTTC.

This chain uses TRBV5-4 with TRBJ1-3; TRBD1 matches 7 bases. Germline V gene sequence: CDR1 SGHNT, CDR2 YYREEE (reference sequence). The CDR3 sequence is 17 residues long. The V gene end was trimmed by 4 bases and the J gene end by 0 bases; junction bases not matched to a gene: 10. The CDR3 DNA is TGTGCCAGCAGCCTAACGGACAGGCCGTCCTCTGGAAACACCATATATTTT. Translation gives CASSLTDRPSSGNTIYF.

The chain is built from TRBV15 and TRBJ2-7; D ambiguous. There are 15 residues in the CDR3. V lost 5 bases and J 6 bases, leaving 20 bases between the germline ends. Germline V CDR1 and CDR2: LNHNV, YYDKDF (reference sequence). The CDR3 sequence is CATSLAPQPPGEQYF. CDR3 DNA sequence: TGTGCCACCAGCCTCGCCCCCCAGCCCCCGGGCGAGCAGTACTTC. Drawing the rest from reference TRBV15 and TRBJ2-7, the complete variable domain is DAMVIQNPRYQVTQFGKPVTLSCSQTLNHNVMYWYQQKSSQAPKLLFHYYDKDFNNEADTPDNFQSRRPNTSFCFLDIRSPGLGDTAMYLCATSLAPQPPGEQYFGPGTRLTVT.

This chain connects TRBV5-1 to TRBJ1-5, with D unclear. The CDR3 consists of 14 residues. The ends were cut back, 4 bases at V and 5 bases at J, with 13 bases in the middle. Germline-derived CDR1 and CDR2 are SGHRS and YFSETQ. CDR3 protein: CASSLGRGDQPQHF. The DNA for the CDR3 is TGCGCCAGCAGCCTGGGAAGAGGTGATCAGCCCCAGCATTTT.

The genes are TRBV27 and TRBJ2-1; 13 nucleotides line up with TRBD2. V gave up 3 bases and J gave up 10 bases; unmatched junction bases: 0. Germline values: CDR1 MNHEY, CDR2 SMNVEV (reference sequence). This CDR3 region has 13 residues. CDR3 coding DNA: TGTGCCAGCAGTTTGGGACTAGCGGGAGAGCAGTTCTTC. As protein: CASSLGLAGEQFF.

This clone was seen many times. The chain employs TRBV28 and TRBJ2-7; 7 nucleotides align to TRBD2. Trimming cost V 6 bases and J 1 base; bases outside gene matches: 6. CDR3 length: 14 residues. In germline, CDR1 is MDHEN, CDR2 SYDVKM. The CDR3 region has the DNA TGTGCCAGCAGGATGGGAGGGGAATCCTACGAGCAGTACTTC. Translation gives CASRMGGESYEQYF. Full variable domain (remainder filled in from reference TRBV28 and TRBJ2-7): DVKVTQSSRYLVKRTGEKVFLECVQDMDHENMFWYRQDPGLGLRLIYFSYDVKMKEKGDIPEGYSVSREKKERFSLILESASTNQTSMYLCASRMGGESYEQYFGPGTRLTVT.

The V gene is TRBV19, the J gene TRBJ2-5, with TRBD2 identical over 8 bases. The CDR3 is 18 residues long. V shed 0 bases, J shed 3 bases, and the junction held 12 bases outside the gene matches. The germline V gene has CDR1 LNHDA and CDR2 SQIVND (reference sequence). The CDR3 nucleotides read TGTGCCAGTAGTATAGATCTTGTCAGCGGGAGAGTCGAAGAGACCCAGTACTTC. Its protein product is CASSIDLVSGRVEETQYF.

The chain employs TRBV6-6 and TRBJ1-4; 8 bases agree with TRBD1. V shed 5 bases and J 0 bases; nucleotides not matched to a gene: 5. Germline CDR1 MNHNY, CDR2 SVGAGI (reference sequence). The CDR3 spans 16 residues. The DNA for the CDR3 is TGTGCCAGCAGTGGAGAGACAGGGGCAACTAATGAAAAACTGTTTTTT. Encoded protein: CASSGETGATNEKLFF.

The table lists this clone with a few counts. This chain connects TRBV7-9 to TRBJ2-7, with 11 bases lining up with TRBD2. Germline values: CDR1 SEHNR, CDR2 FQNEAQ (reference sequence). The trim removed 5 bases at V and 1 base at J, leaving 13 bases unmatched. This CDR3 has 18 residues. As DNA, the CDR3 is TGTGCCAGCAGCCCCGGGACTAGCGGACCCAAAGATTCCTACGAGCAGTACTTC. Amino acids: CASSPGTSGPKDSYEQYF.

The chain has TRBV6-5 and TRBJ2-3; a possible D gene is TRBD2 (5 bases). Trimming removed 7 bases from V and 2 bases from J, with 13 bases in between. The CDR3 spans 14 residues. CDR1 and CDR2 (germline): MNHEY, SVGAGI. The CDR3 loop reads CASTEGLFTDTQYF. In DNA, the CDR3 is TGTGCCAGCACCGAAGGACTTTTCACAGATACGCAGTATTTT.

The chain links TRBV28 to TRBJ2-7; 9 bases are a match to TRBD2. Germline V CDR1 and CDR2: MDHEN, SYDVKM. The CDR3 contains 14 residues. Trimming at V came to 6 bases and at J to 1 base, leaving 4 bases not matched to a gene. CDR3 loop: CASSELAGSYEQYF. DNA of the CDR3: TGTGCCAGCAGCGAACTAGCGGGTTCCTACGAGCAGTACTTC. The full variable domain, its missing parts supplied by reference TRBV28 and TRBJ2-7, is DVKVTQSSRYLVKRTGEKVFLECVQDMDHENMFWYRQDPGLGLRLIYFSYDVKMKEKGDIPEGYSVSREKKERFSLILESASTNQTSMYLCASSELAGSYEQYFGPGTRLTVT.

J is TRBJ1-4 and V is TRBV27; D remains unclear. Deletions cut 1 base from V and 0 bases from J, with 9 bases between. CDR1 is MNHEY and CDR2 is SMNVEV in the germline V gene (reference sequence). This CDR3 has 16 amino acids. The CDR3 DNA follows: TGTGCCAGCAGTTTATGGCGGACTGCAACTAATGAAAAACTGTTTTTT. Its protein product is CASSLWRTATNEKLFF.

V gene TRBV11-2 combines with J gene TRBJ2-7; unclear D gene. This CDR3 comprises 14 residues. Germline CDR1 and CDR2: SGHAT and FQNNGV. The V and J ends lost 1 base and 3 bases respectively, with 10 bases between them. The CDR3 DNA reads as TGTGCCAGCAGCTTAGGAGGATCCCTCTACGAGCAGTACTTC. This translates into CASSLGGSLYEQYF.

The genes are TRBV18 and TRBJ1-6; TRBD1 might be the D (6 bases). V lost 1 base and J lost 8, with 12 bases in between. The CDR3 has 15 amino acids. The germline V gene has CDR1 KGHSH and CDR2 LQKENI. CDR3 sequence: CASSPLAGAHSPLHF. The CDR3 nucleotides read TGTGCCAGCTCACCACTAGCGGGGGCACATTCACCCCTCCACTTT.

The genes are TRBV5-1 and TRBJ1-4; 10 nucleotides align to TRBD1. J lost 2 bases, V lost 3 bases, and 7 bases had no gene match. This CDR3 comprises 17 residues. Germline V CDR1 and CDR2: SGHRS, YFSETQ. The CDR3 bases are TGCGCCAGCAGCTGGACGGACAGGGGGAACACTAATGAAAAACTGTTTTTT. Protein: CASSWTDRGNTNEKLFF.

The V gene is TRBV11-3, the J gene TRBJ1-1, with 8 bases lining up with TRBD1. This CDR3 spans 15 amino acids. The germline V gene has CDR1 SGHNT and CDR2 YENEEA. Losses at the gene ends were 0 bases for V and 5 bases for J; bases not matched to a gene: 5. CDR3 amino acids: CASSLDGQGRTEAFF. The CDR3 DNA sequence: TGTGCCAGCAGCTTAGATGGACAGGGTCGAACTGAAGCTTTCTTT.

The CDR3 here is CASSYPPPVPNEQFF. The CDR3 bases are TGTGCCAGCAGTTACCCCCCACCGGTCCCCAATGAGCAGTTCTTC. The genes are TRBV6-2 or TRBV6-3 and TRBJ2-1; unclear D gene. This CDR3 is 15 amino acids long. CDR1 is MNHEY, CDR2 SVGEGT, per germline. The V end was cut by 2 bases, the J end by 6 bases, with 14 bases between.

The V and J genes are TRBV27 and TRBJ1-1, with TRBD1 as a possible D gene (6 bases). Germline loops: CDR1 MNHEY, CDR2 SMNVEV (reference sequence). This CDR3 spans 13 amino acids. The germline V and J ends were trimmed by 4 bases and 4 bases, with 10 bases remaining between them. The CDR3 region has the DNA TGTGCCAGCAGTTCTAACAGGGTCACTGAAGCTTTCTTT. Translating it yields CASSSNRVTEAFF.

The chain carries TRBV6-1 and TRBJ1-4; a possible D gene is TRBD1 (5 bases). This CDR3 comprises 14 residues. Germline lookup yields CDR1 MNHNS and CDR2 SASEGT. V lost 1 base and J 7 bases, leaving 10 bases between the germline ends. CDR3 DNA sequence: TGTGCCAGCAGTGAAGGAAGCAGGGTTGAAAAACTGTTTTTT. This translates into CASSEGSRVEKLFF.